This is a list of T cell receptor beta chains from one sample in a study of beta chain features in type 1 diabetes. Profiled with immunoSEQ multiplex PCR; TCRdb holds only in-frame clones, not every one. The table lists about 140,000 clones, roughly 9.3% of them singletons. The sequencing input was central memory CD4+ T cells from blood. Source of these receptors: a woman aged 40 to 50 in good health. The CDR3 runs from the conserved cysteine through the conserved F or W. A D gene is named only where the DNA matches it firmly. Where a row states a size, it is once, few, many or the class of an expanded clone; other rows omit it.

TRBD1 | few | TRBJ2-7 | TRBV6-5 | CASSYPDRGRSEQYF | TGTGCCAGCAGTTACCCGGACAGGGGGCGTTCCGAGCAGTACTTC
. | . | TRBJ2-2 | TRBV20-1 | CSTYSTGELFF | TGCAGTACTTACTCCACCGGGGAGCTGTTTTTT
. | few | TRBJ2-7 | TRBV5-4 | CASTGGHNRYEQYF | TGTGCCAGCACCGGAGGGCACAACCGATACGAGCAGTACTTC
TRBD1 | . | TRBJ2-6 | TRBV15 | CATSPVQGQASGANVLTF | TGTGCCACCAGCCCCGTCCAGGGACAGGCTTCTGGGGCCAACGTCCTGACTTTC
TRBD2 | . | TRBJ2-5 | TRBV11-2 | CASSGVAGGETQYF | TGTGCCAGCAGCGGGGTAGCGGGGGGTGAGACCCAGTACTTC
. | . | TRBJ2-5 | TRBV6-5 | CASSHSRGQETQYF | TGTGCCAGCAGCCACAGCCGGGGCCAAGAGACCCAGTACTTC
. | . | TRBJ2-3 | TRBV5-5 | CASSLADPGDTQYF | TGTGCCAGCAGCTTGGCAGACCCAGGGGATACGCAGTATTTT
. | . | TRBJ1-5 | TRBV10-2 | CASSRTVAGQPQHF | TGCGCCAGCTCGAGAACTGTGGCGGGTCAGCCCCAGCATTTT
. | few | TRBJ2-5 | TRBV5-1 | CASSSRDPTETQYF | TGCGCCAGCAGCTCGCGGGACCCTACAGAGACCCAGTACTTC
TRBD2 | few | TRBJ2-3 | TRBV6-5 | CASSLTSGVGTDTQYF | TGTGCCAGCAGTTTGACTAGCGGGGTGGGCACAGATACGCAGTATTTT
TRBD1 | few | TRBJ2-7 | TRBV7-2 | CASSLLQGGEQYF | TGTGCCAGCAGCTTATTACAGGGGGGCGAGCAGTACTTC
. | . | TRBJ2-7 | TRBV6-6 | CASSPSPPGLEQYF | TGTGCCAGCAGCCCTAGCCCACCTGGTTTAGAGCAGTACTTC
. | few | TRBJ2-7 | TRBV27 | CASSLTPEFSYEQYF | TGTGCCAGCAGTTTGACTCCAGAATTTTCCTACGAGCAGTACTTC
TRBD2 | few | TRBJ2-3 | TRBV7-2 | CASSLSLRGNTDTQYF | TGTGCCAGCAGCTTAAGTCTGCGGGGGAACACAGATACGCAGTATTTT
. | few | TRBJ2-3 | TRBV5-1 | CASSLVRGASTDTQYF | TGCGCCAGCAGCTTGGTGCGTGGGGCTAGCACAGATACGCAGTATTTT
TRBD1 | few | TRBJ2-7 | TRBV27 | CASGPDRGAYEQYF | TGTGCCAGCGGACCTGACAGGGGGGCCTACGAGCAGTACTTC
. | many | TRBJ2-3 | TRBV2 | CASSVIADTQYF | TGTGCCAGCAGTGTTATCGCAGATACGCAGTATTTT
. | many | TRBJ2-7 | TRBV29-1 | CSVAEGQGYEQYF | TGCAGCGTTGCGGAAGGGCAGGGGTACGAGCAGTACTTC
TRBD1 | . | TRBJ1-1 | TRBV6-5 | CASSRGQGWTEAFF | TGTGCCAGCAGTCGAGGACAGGGATGGACTGAAGCTTTCTTT
TRBD1 | . | TRBJ2-3 | TRBV6-5 | CASSWGTGTDTQYF | TGTGCCAGCAGTTGGGGGACAGGCACAGATACGCAGTATTTT
. | . | TRBJ2-7 | TRBV4-2 | CASSQDGPGDAYEQYF | TGTGCCAGCAGCCAAGATGGGCCAGGGGATGCCTACGAGCAGTACTTC
. | few | TRBJ2-3 | TRBV5-1 | CASSFWSGADTQYF | TGCGCCAGCAGCTTTTGGAGCGGTGCAGATACGCAGTATTTT
. | many | TRBJ2-3 | TRBV28 | CASRPSSLGQYF | TGTGCCAGCAGGCCCTCTAGTTTAGGGCAGTATTTT
. | . | TRBJ1-2 | TRBV5-8 | CASSRLGYGYTF | TGTGCCAGCAGTCGACTCGGCTATGGCTACACCTTC
. | . | TRBJ2-7 | TRBV5-1 | CASSPSLELGHEQYF | TGCGCCAGCAGCCCCAGTTTGGAGTTGGGTCACGAGCAGTACTTC
. | few | TRBJ1-1 | TRBV11-2 | CASSLVTRGLTEAFF | TGTGCCAGCAGCTTAGTAACCAGGGGATTGACTGAAGCTTTCTTT
. | few | TRBJ2-1 | TRBV15 | CATSRDSLIGRGNEQFF | TGTGCCACCAGCAGAGATTCATTGATAGGCAGGGGCAATGAGCAGTTCTTC
. | few | TRBJ1-2 | TRBV18 | CASSPQQTEYYTF | TGTGCCAGCTCACCACAACAGACCGAGTATTACACCTTC
. | few | TRBJ2-2 | TRBV18 | CASSPQGKAGELFF | TGTGCCAGCTCACCCCAGGGGAAGGCCGGGGAGCTGTTTTTT
. | few | TRBJ2-5 | TRBV15 | CATRGGGYQETQYF | TGTGCCACCAGAGGGGGGGGGTACCAAGAGACCCAGTACTTC
. | few | TRBJ2-6 | TRBV5-1 | CASSPASSGANVLTF | TGCGCCAGCAGCCCGGCTAGCTCTGGGGCCAACGTCCTGACTTTC
. | . | TRBJ2-2 | TRBV13 | CASISRDSNTGELFF | TGTGCCAGCATCTCCCGGGACTCTAACACCGGGGAGCTGTTTTTT
. | few | TRBJ1-4 | TRBV25-1 | CASSDGFRRTNEKLFF | TGTGCCAGCAGTGACGGGTTTCGACGTACTAATGAAAAACTGTTTTTT
. | . | TRBJ1-1 | TRBV20-1 | CSAYGGSEAFF | TGCAGTGCTTATGGGGGGTCTGAAGCTTTCTTT
. | few | TRBJ1-1 | TRBV29-1 | CSVEDAWGGTEAFF | TGCAGCGTTGAAGATGCCTGGGGGGGCACTGAAGCTTTCTTT
TRBD1 | few | TRBJ1-1 | TRBV9 | CASSARGALNTEAFF | TGTGCCAGCAGCGCCAGGGGGGCTCTGAACACTGAAGCTTTCTTT
TRBD2 | . | TRBJ2-7 | TRBV16 | CASSPQTSGGYEQYF | TGTGCCAGCAGCCCACAGACTAGCGGGGGCTACGAGCAGTACTTC
TRBD1 | few | TRBJ1-1 | TRBV10-3 | CAISVGGQENTEAFF | TGTGCCATCAGTGTAGGTGGACAGGAGAACACTGAAGCTTTCTTT
. | few | TRBJ1-2 | TRBV19 | CASSNQGSYGYTF | TGTGCCAGTAGTAATCAGGGTTCCTATGGCTACACCTTC